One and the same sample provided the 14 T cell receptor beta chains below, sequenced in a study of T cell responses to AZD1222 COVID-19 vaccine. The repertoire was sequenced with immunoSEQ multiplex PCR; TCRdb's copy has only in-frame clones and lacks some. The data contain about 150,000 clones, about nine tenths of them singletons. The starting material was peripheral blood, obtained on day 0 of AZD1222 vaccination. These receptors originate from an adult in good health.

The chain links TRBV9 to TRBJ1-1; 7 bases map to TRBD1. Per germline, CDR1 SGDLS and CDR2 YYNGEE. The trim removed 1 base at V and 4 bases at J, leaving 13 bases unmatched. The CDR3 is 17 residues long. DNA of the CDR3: TGTGCCAGCAGCGTACAACCCCTAACAGGGGTCGGCACTGAAGCTTTCTTT. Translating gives CASSVQPLTGVGTEAFF.

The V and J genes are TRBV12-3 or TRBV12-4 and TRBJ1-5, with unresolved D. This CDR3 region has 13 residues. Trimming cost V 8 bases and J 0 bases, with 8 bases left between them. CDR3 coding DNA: TGTGCCAGCTCGGCGACTAGCAATCAGCCCCAGCATTTT. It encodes CASSATSNQPQHF.

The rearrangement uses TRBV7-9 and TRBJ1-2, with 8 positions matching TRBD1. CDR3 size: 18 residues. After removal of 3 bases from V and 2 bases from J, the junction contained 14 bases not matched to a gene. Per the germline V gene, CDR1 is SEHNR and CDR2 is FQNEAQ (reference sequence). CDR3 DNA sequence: TGTGCCAGCAGCTTTGGGACAGGTTTTTCCTCGGGGAACTATGGCTACACCTTC. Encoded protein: CASSFGTGFSSGNYGYTF.

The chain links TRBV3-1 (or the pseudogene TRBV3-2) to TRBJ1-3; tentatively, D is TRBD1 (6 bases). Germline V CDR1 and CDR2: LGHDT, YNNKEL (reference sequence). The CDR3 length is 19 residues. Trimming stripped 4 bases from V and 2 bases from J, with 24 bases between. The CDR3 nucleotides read TGTGCCAGCAGCCCCGGCGGGGGCAAGAAGGAGAGAACTGGAAACACCATATATTTT. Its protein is CASSPGGGKKERTGNTIYF.

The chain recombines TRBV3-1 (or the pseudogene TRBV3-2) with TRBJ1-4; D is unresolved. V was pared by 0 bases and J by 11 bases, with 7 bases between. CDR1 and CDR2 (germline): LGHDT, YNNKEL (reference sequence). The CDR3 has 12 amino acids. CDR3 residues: CASSQDGEKLFF. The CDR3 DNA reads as TGTGCCAGCAGCCAAGATGGGGAGAAACTGTTTTTT.

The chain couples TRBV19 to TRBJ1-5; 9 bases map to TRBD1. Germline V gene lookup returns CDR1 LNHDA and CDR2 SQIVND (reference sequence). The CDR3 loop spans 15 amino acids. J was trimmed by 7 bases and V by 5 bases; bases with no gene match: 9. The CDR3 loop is CASSLTGGSGQPQHF. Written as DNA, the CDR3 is TGTGCCAGTAGTTTAACAGGGGGCTCGGGGCAGCCCCAGCATTTT.

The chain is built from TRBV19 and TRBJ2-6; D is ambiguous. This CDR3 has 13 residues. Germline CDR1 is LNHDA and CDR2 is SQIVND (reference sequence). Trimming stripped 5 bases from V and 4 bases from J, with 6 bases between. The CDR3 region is CASSPSGANVLTF. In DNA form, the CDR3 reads TGTGCCAGTAGTCCATCCGGGGCCAACGTCCTGACTTTC.

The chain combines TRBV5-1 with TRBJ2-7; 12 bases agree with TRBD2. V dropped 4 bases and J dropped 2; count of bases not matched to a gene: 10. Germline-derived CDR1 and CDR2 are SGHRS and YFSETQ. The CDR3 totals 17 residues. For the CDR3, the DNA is TGCGCCAGCAGCGCTAGCGGGGGGGCAAGGGGTACCTACGAGCAGTACTTC. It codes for CASSASGGARGTYEQYF. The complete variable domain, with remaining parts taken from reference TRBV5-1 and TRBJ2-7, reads KAGVTQTPRYLIKTRGQQVTLSCSPISGHRSVSWYQQTPGQGLQFLFEYFSETQRNKGNFPGRFSGRQFSNSRSEMNVSTLELGDSALYLCASSASGGARGTYEQYFGPGTRLTVT.

In DNA form, the CDR3 reads TGTGCCAGCAGCTCGACGGGGAGTCCCTACGAGCAGTACTTC. This codes for CASSSTGSPYEQYF. This chain uses TRBV11-2 with TRBJ2-7; maybe TRBD2 (5 bases). The V end lost 4 bases, the J end lost 2 bases, and 12 bases lay between the germline ends. This CDR3 has 14 residues. Germline CDR1 SGHAT, CDR2 FQNNGV.

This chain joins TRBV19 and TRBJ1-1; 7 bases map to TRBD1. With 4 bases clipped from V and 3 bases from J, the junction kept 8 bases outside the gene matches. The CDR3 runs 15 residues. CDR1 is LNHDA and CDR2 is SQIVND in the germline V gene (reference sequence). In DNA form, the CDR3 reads TGTGCCAGTAGTAGGGCGCCAGGGGGTTACACTGAAGCTTTCTTT. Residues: CASSRAPGGYTEAFF.

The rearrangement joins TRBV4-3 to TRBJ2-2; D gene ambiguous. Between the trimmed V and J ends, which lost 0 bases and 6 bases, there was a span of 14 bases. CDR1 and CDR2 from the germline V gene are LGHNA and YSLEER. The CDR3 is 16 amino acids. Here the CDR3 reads CASSQDHRDGAGELFF. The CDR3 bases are TGCGCCAGCAGCCAAGATCATAGGGATGGTGCCGGGGAGCTGTTTTTT.

CDR3 sequence (DNA): TGTGCCAGTAGGCTTCAGGGCACTAGCAATCAGCCCCAGCATTTT. This translates into CASRLQGTSNQPQHF. V and J are TRBV19 and TRBJ1-5; the D gene is possibly TRBD1 (5 bases). The CDR3 covers 15 residues. Germline V gives CDR1 LNHDA, CDR2 SQIVND (reference sequence). V lost 6 bases to trimming and J lost 0 bases, with 12 bases between them.

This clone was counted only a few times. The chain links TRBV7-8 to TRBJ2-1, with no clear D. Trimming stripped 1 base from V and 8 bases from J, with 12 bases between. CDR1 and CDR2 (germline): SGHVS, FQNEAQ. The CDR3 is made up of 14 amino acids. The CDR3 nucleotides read TGTGCCAGCAGCTTAGTCGGACCCCGGGATGAGCAGTTCTTC. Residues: CASSLVGPRDEQFF.

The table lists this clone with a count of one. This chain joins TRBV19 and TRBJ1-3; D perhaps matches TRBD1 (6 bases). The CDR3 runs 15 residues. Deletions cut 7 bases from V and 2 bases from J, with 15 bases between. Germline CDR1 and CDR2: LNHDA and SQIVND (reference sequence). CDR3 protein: CASTIGGATGNTIYF. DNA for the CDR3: TGTGCCAGTACCATCGGGGGGGCGACTGGAAACACCATATATTTT. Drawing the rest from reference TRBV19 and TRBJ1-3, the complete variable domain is DGGITQSPKYLFRKEGQNVTLSCEQNLNHDAMYWYRQDPGQGLRLIYYSQIVNDFQKGDIAEGYSVSREKKESFPLTVTSAQKNPTAFYLCASTIGGATGNTIYFGEGSWLTVV.